These T cell receptor beta chains were read from a single sample in a study of blood T cell repertoires in COVID-19. Clones were read by immunoSEQ multiplex PCR, and TCRdb kept only the in-frame ones, dropping some. Among 200,000 to 300,000 clones listed, 75% to 90% were seen once. Specimen: peripheral blood. The origin of the receptors is a woman aged 25 to 39 who had recovered from COVID-19. The CDR3 runs from the conserved cysteine through the conserved F or W. The order of the fields is clone size, D gene, J gene, V gene, CDR3 DNA, CDR3 protein. A D gene is named only where the DNA matches it firmly. Not all rows give a size; the values are once, few, many and, for expanded clones, a class.

size: NA; D: TRBD2; J: TRBJ2-2; V: TRBV7-6; DNA: TGTGCCAGCAGCTCCGGACTAGCGGGGGGTGAAACCGGGGAGCTGTTTTTT; CDR3: CASSSGLAGGETGELFF
size: NA; D: NA; J: TRBJ2-1; V: TRBV18; DNA: TGTGCCAGCTCACTTTTGACCCTAGCTAATAACTACAATGAGCAGTTCTTC; CDR3: CASSLLTLANNYNEQFF
size: few; D: TRBD1; J: TRBJ1-1; V: TRBV2; DNA: TGTGCCAGCAGTGAACAGGGGGCAGGTCGGACTGAAGCTTTCTTT; CDR3: CASSEQGAGRTEAFF
size: NA; D: NA; J: TRBJ2-1; V: TRBV7-9; DNA: TGTGCCAGCAGCTTAGTAGATTTCTACAATGAGCAGTTCTTC; CDR3: CASSLVDFYNEQFF
size: NA; D: NA; J: TRBJ2-3; V: TRBV4-2; DNA: TGTGCCAGCAGCCAAGAATGGGGGGGCACAGATACGCAGTATTTT; CDR3: CASSQEWGGTDTQYF
size: NA; D: NA; J: TRBJ2-2; V: TRBV15; DNA: TGTGCCACTCACTTGGGCCGGTCACCCGGGGAGCTGTTTTTT; CDR3: CATHLGRSPGELFF
size: NA; D: NA; J: TRBJ2-7; V: TRBV4-1; DNA: TGCGCCAGCAGCCTAAAACTTCAGGGCCACGAGCAGTACTTC; CDR3: CASSLKLQGHEQYF
size: NA; D: NA; J: TRBJ2-7; V: TRBV4-1; DNA: TGCGCCAGCAGGAGTGAGGGGGGGGGCCTGAACGAGCAGTACTTC; CDR3: CASRSEGGGLNEQYF
size: NA; D: TRBD2; J: TRBJ2-1; V: TRBV7-8; DNA: TGTGCCAGCAGCTTCTACGGGGCGGGGGGAAACAATGAGCAGTTCTTC; CDR3: CASSFYGAGGNNEQFF
size: NA; D: TRBD1; J: TRBJ1-4; V: TRBV19; DNA: TGTGCCAGTACCCACCCCCGGACAGGGACGGCTGAAAAACTGTTTTTT; CDR3: CASTHPRTGTAEKLFF
size: few; D: TRBD2; J: TRBJ2-5; V: TRBV6-6; DNA: TGTGCCAGCAGTCAATCGCTGACTAGCGGATACCAAGAGACCCAGTACTTC; CDR3: CASSQSLTSGYQETQYF
size: NA; D: NA; J: TRBJ1-1; V: TRBV7-9; DNA: TGTGCCAGCAGCCCCGGCCGGGTGCCCGGGGTGGTAGCTTTCTTT; CDR3: CASSPGRVPGVVAFF
size: NA; D: TRBD1; J: TRBJ2-7; V: TRBV7-9; DNA: TGTGCCAGCAGCATCCCCGACAGGGAAGACTACGAGCAGTACTTC; CDR3: CASSIPDREDYEQYF
size: NA; D: TRBD1; J: TRBJ1-1; V: TRBV4-1; DNA: TGCGCCAGCAGCCAAGATCAAGGGGGCTTCGAAGCTTTCTTT; CDR3: CASSQDQGGFEAFF
size: NA; D: TRBD1; J: TRBJ2-3; V: TRBV9; DNA: TGTGCCAGCAGCACGACAGGGCTTCGGGTCACAGATACGCAGTATTTT; CDR3: CASSTTGLRVTDTQYF
size: NA; D: NA; J: TRBJ2-2; V: TRBV11-2; DNA: TGTGCCAGCAGCCCTAACCGATGGACAGCGAACACCGGGGAGCTGTTTTTT; CDR3: CASSPNRWTANTGELFF
size: NA; D: NA; J: TRBJ2-7; V: TRBV5-1; DNA: TGCGCCAGCAGCCCCGGACAGCTCGTAGAGCAGTACTTC; CDR3: CASSPGQLVEQYF
size: NA; D: TRBD2; J: TRBJ2-1; V: TRBV7-2; DNA: TGTGCCAGCAGCCCGAGTCTAGCGGGGGGGTATAATGAGCAGTTCTTC; CDR3: CASSPSLAGGYNEQFF
size: once; D: NA; J: TRBJ2-2; V: TRBV3-1/TRBV3-2; DNA: TGTGCCAGCAGGTCCGACAGGGAGGTACTCACCGGGGAGCTGTTTTTT; CDR3: CASRSDREVLTGELFF
size: NA; D: TRBD2; J: TRBJ2-1; V: TRBV10-3; DNA: TGTGCCATCACAGCGATCGGGGAGGGAGGTGAGCAGTTCTTC; CDR3: CAITAIGEGGEQFF
size: few; D: NA; J: TRBJ1-1; V: TRBV10-3; DNA: TGTGCCACCATGGGAGGTTTGAACACTGAAGCTTTCTTT; CDR3: CATMGGLNTEAFF
size: NA; D: TRBD1; J: TRBJ1-1; V: TRBV6-6; DNA: TGTGCCAGCACCGAGACAGGGCGAACTGAAGCTTTCTTT; CDR3: CASTETGRTEAFF
size: few; D: NA; J: TRBJ2-7; V: TRBV3-1/TRBV3-2; DNA: TGTGCCAGCAGCCATAACAGGGCAGGGGATACCTACGAGCAGTACTTC; CDR3: CASSHNRAGDTYEQYF
size: NA; D: NA; J: TRBJ2-3; V: TRBV5-6; DNA: TGTGCCAGCAGCTTGGGACAATTAGATCAGTATTTT; CDR3: CASSLGQLDQYF
size: NA; D: NA; J: TRBJ2-2; V: TRBV5-1; DNA: TGCGCCAGCAGCTTGGCTGGGGGGGCCGACACCGGGGAGCTGTTTTTT; CDR3: CASSLAGGADTGELFF
size: NA; D: NA; J: TRBJ1-6; V: TRBV7-6; DNA: TGTGCCAGCAGCTTAACTGCCCGCCTCTCCTATAATTCACCCCTCCACTTT; CDR3: CASSLTARLSYNSPLHF
size: NA; D: NA; J: TRBJ2-1; V: TRBV7-3; DNA: TGTGCCAGCAGCTTAAGCGGAAGGGGCTCCTACAATGAGCAGTTCTTC; CDR3: CASSLSGRGSYNEQFF
size: few; D: TRBD1; J: TRBJ2-6; V: TRBV5-4; DNA: TGTGCCAGCAGCCCCCCAGGGGGAAGTAGAGGAGGGGCCAACGTCCTGACTTTC; CDR3: CASSPPGGSRGGANVLTF
size: NA; D: TRBD1; J: TRBJ1-6; V: TRBV2; DNA: TGTGCCAGCAGCTCTAGTACCGGACAGGGGGGATCACCCCTCCACTTT; CDR3: CASSSSTGQGGSPLHF
size: NA; D: NA; J: TRBJ2-7; V: TRBV5-6; DNA: TGTGCCAGCAGCTTGCGAGGACAGAGGGGTTGGGGGTACTTC; CDR3: CASSLRGQRGWGYF
size: NA; D: NA; J: TRBJ1-5; V: TRBV5-1; DNA: TGCGCCAGCAGCTTGGGAGGGTACAATCAGCCCCAGCATTTT; CDR3: CASSLGGYNQPQHF
size: NA; D: NA; J: TRBJ2-3; V: TRBV19; DNA: TGTGCCAGTAGTCCCCCCGGCGGAGATACGCAGTATTTT; CDR3: CASSPPGGDTQYF
size: NA; D: TRBD1; J: TRBJ2-5; V: TRBV7-3; DNA: TGTGCCAGCGTGGGACAGGGGGCTGGGGCGCAAGAGACCCAGTACTTC; CDR3: CASVGQGAGAQETQYF
size: NA; D: NA; J: TRBJ2-1; V: TRBV19; DNA: TGTGCCACCCGGGATATCAGCAATGAGCAGTTCTTC; CDR3: CATRDISNEQFF
size: NA; D: NA; J: TRBJ2-3; V: TRBV7-2; DNA: TGTGCCAGCAGCTCACGAGAGGCAGATACGCAGTATTTT; CDR3: CASSSREADTQYF
size: NA; D: TRBD1; J: TRBJ2-5; V: TRBV7-2; DNA: TGTGCCAGCAGCTTACGGGACAGACGCGGAGAGACCCAGTACTTC; CDR3: CASSLRDRRGETQYF
size: NA; D: TRBD2; J: TRBJ2-5; V: TRBV5-1; DNA: TGCGCCAGCAGCTTGGTCGGGGGGGAGACCCAGTACTTC; CDR3: CASSLVGGETQYF
size: once; D: TRBD1; J: TRBJ1-1; V: TRBV3-1/TRBV3-2; DNA: TGTGCCAGCAGCCCCGGACAGGGGGACACTGAAGCTTTCTTT; CDR3: CASSPGQGDTEAFF
size: once; D: NA; J: TRBJ1-2; V: TRBV2; DNA: TGTGCCAGCAGCCCGGACGGGATCTATGGCTACACCTTC; CDR3: CASSPDGIYGYTF
size: NA; D: NA; J: TRBJ2-5; V: TRBV2; DNA: TGTGCCAGCAATCTTGAGAGGGAAGAGACCCAGTACTTC; CDR3: CASNLEREETQYF
size: NA; D: TRBD2; J: TRBJ2-5; V: TRBV9; DNA: TGTGCCAGCAGCGCGGGGACTAGCGGACTGCAAGAGACCCAGTACTTC; CDR3: CASSAGTSGLQETQYF
size: NA; D: NA; J: TRBJ2-7; V: TRBV7-9; DNA: TGTGCCAGCAGCTTAGCCCAGGCCGACGAGCAGTACTTC; CDR3: CASSLAQADEQYF
size: NA; D: NA; J: TRBJ1-1; V: TRBV9; DNA: TGTGCCACCAGTCGAGGGGAGGACACTGAAGCTTTCTTT; CDR3: CATSRGEDTEAFF
size: NA; D: TRBD1; J: TRBJ1-5; V: TRBV19; DNA: TGTGCCAGCGGACAGGGAGATCAGCCCCAGCATTTT; CDR3: CASGQGDQPQHF
size: NA; D: TRBD1; J: TRBJ2-7; V: TRBV24-1; DNA: TGTGCCACCACGGACAGGGCGGGTGAGCAGTACTTC; CDR3: CATTDRAGEQYF
size: NA; D: NA; J: TRBJ2-3; V: TRBV18; DNA: TGTGCCAGCTCACCAGTCCGAGATACGCAGTATTTT; CDR3: CASSPVRDTQYF
size: NA; D: NA; J: TRBJ1-3; V: TRBV7-2; DNA: TGTGCCAGCTCGCCCCGGGACTCTGGAAACACCATATATTTT; CDR3: CASSPRDSGNTIYF
size: NA; D: NA; J: TRBJ2-2; V: TRBV19; DNA: TGTGCCAGTAGTATAGATCTGACGGGGACGAACACCGGGGAGCTGTTTTTT; CDR3: CASSIDLTGTNTGELFF
size: NA; D: NA; J: TRBJ1-1; V: TRBV10-3; DNA: TGTGCCATCCAGAACAGGGATGGGACTGAAGCTTTCTTT; CDR3: CAIQNRDGTEAFF
size: NA; D: NA; J: TRBJ1-1; V: TRBV9; DNA: TGTGCCAGCAGCGCGACCGGGACATCGAACACTGAAGCTTTCTTT; CDR3: CASSATGTSNTEAFF
size: NA; D: NA; J: TRBJ1-1; V: TRBV3-1/TRBV3-2; DNA: TGTGCCAGCAGCCCGCGGCGGAACACTGAAGCTTTCTTT; CDR3: CASSPRRNTEAFF
size: NA; D: NA; J: TRBJ1-5; V: TRBV30; DNA: TGTGCCTGGAGTGTAGTCTCGAGAGGGCAGCCCCAGCATTTT; CDR3: CAWSVVSRGQPQHF
size: NA; D: TRBD2; J: TRBJ2-1; V: TRBV7-9; DNA: TGTGCCAGCAGCTTATCCGGGGGGGCGAACAATGAGCAGTTCTTC; CDR3: CASSLSGGANNEQFF
size: NA; D: TRBD1; J: TRBJ1-1; V: TRBV15; DNA: TGTGCCACCAGCAGAGAAGGGGGCAGTATGTTCTTT; CDR3: CATSREGGSMFF
size: NA; D: TRBD2; J: TRBJ2-1; V: TRBV2; DNA: TGTGCCAGCAGTGCGGGAGCGGGGGGTCTCAATGAGCAGTTCTTC; CDR3: CASSAGAGGLNEQFF
size: NA; D: NA; J: TRBJ2-2; V: TRBV19; DNA: TGTGCCAGTAGGATCGACAGGAACACCGGGGAGCTGTTTTTT; CDR3: CASRIDRNTGELFF
size: once; D: TRBD1; J: TRBJ2-1; V: TRBV6-5; DNA: TGTGCCAGTGACAGGGGGTATGAGCAGTTCTTC; CDR3: CASDRGYEQFF
size: NA; D: TRBD1; J: TRBJ1-2; V: TRBV19; DNA: TGTGCCAGTAGTATAGATCATGCAGGGGGCGGCTATGGCTACACCTTC; CDR3: CASSIDHAGGGYGYTF
size: NA; D: TRBD1; J: TRBJ2-5; V: TRBV12-5; DNA: TGTGCTAGTGCCCCGGGACAGGGGTCTGAGGAGACCCAGTACTTC; CDR3: CASAPGQGSEETQYF
size: NA; D: NA; J: TRBJ1-2; V: TRBV27; DNA: TGTGCCAGCAGTTTGGCGACAGGTACGGGTGGCTACACCTTC; CDR3: CASSLATGTGGYTF